This is a list of T cell receptor beta chains from one sample in a study of blood T cell repertoires in COVID-19. This table comes from immunoSEQ multiplex PCR, and its TCRdb copy is limited to in-frame clones, with some not included. The table includes fewer than 250,000 clones, roughly four fifths detected once. The sample comprised peripheral blood. These receptors came from a woman between 65 and 79 years old with acute or convalescent COVID-19. CDR3s include the opening cysteine and the closing phenylalanine or tryptophan. D genes are given only for firm matches. Part of the rows lack a size; the others show once, few, many or a class for expanded clones.

clone size,D gene,V gene,J gene,CDR3 protein,CDR3 DNA
.,.,TRBV12-3/TRBV12-4,TRBJ1-4,CASSFRGELFF,TGTGCCAGCAGTTTCAGGGGTGAACTGTTTTTT
.,TRBD1,TRBV6-5,TRBJ1-2,CASSYYGTGGYGYTF,TGTGCCAGCAGTTACTATGGGACAGGGGGCTATGGCTACACCTTC
.,TRBD1,TRBV6-5,TRBJ2-2,CASGGQGGGDGELFF,TGTGCCAGCGGGGGACAGGGAGGTGGTGACGGGGAGCTGTTTTTT
once,.,TRBV28,TRBJ2-7,CASSLFRQAYEQYF,TGTGCCAGCAGTTTATTTAGGCAGGCCTACGAGCAGTACTTC
.,TRBD1,TRBV5-1,TRBJ1-1,CASSLDGTGASSRAFF,TGCGCCAGCAGCTTGGACGGGACAGGCGCGTCCAGTAGGGCTTTCTTT
.,.,TRBV3-1/TRBV3-2,TRBJ2-1,CASSQSTGKQFF,TGTGCCAGCAGCCAGTCTACAGGGAAGCAGTTCTTC
.,.,TRBV28,TRBJ1-1,CASSWARNTEAFF,TGTGCCAGCAGTTGGGCCAGGAACACTGAAGCTTTCTTT
.,TRBD1,TRBV10-3,TRBJ1-2,CAISELGQGGQDGYTF,TGTGCCATCAGTGAGTTAGGACAGGGGGGTCAGGATGGCTACACCTTC
.,.,TRBV10-2,TRBJ2-3,CASSDAGRTDTQYF,TGCGCCAGCAGTGATGCGGGGCGCACAGATACGCAGTATTTT
.,.,TRBV6-5,TRBJ1-4,CASHGQGGEKLFF,TGTGCCAGCCACGGGCAGGGAGGGGAAAAACTGTTTTTT